This paragraph reports one TCR beta chain. Its antigen is undetermined. This sample is part of a study of long-term antiretroviral therapy in people with HIV. Whole-study results and caveats: Increased diversity was seen after ART, yet it remained lower than in transplant donor controls. Those clones which expanded before ART made up the dominant part of the repertoire at all time points. The ART regimens used between about 2003 and 2018 may be less effective than current ones.

The libraries were made with immunoSEQ v3.0 at survey level. It was roughly 35,000-50,000 T-cell genomes per sample that sequencing targeted. Method: immunoSEQ multiplex PCR; TCRdb's copy keeps in-frame clones and lacks some. The sample carries about 20,000 clones, about 82% recorded once. This CDR3 is 17 amino acids long. Germline V gene sequence: CDR1 MNHNS, CDR2 SASEGT. V dropped 2 bases and J dropped 1; count of bases not matched to a gene: 7. Sample: unsorted PBMCs, taken 0.6 years after starting antiretroviral therapy. This clonotype was obtained from a woman between 18 and 30 years old with HIV. V is TRBV6-1 and J is TRBJ1-5, with TRBD1 matching over 8 bases. The CDR3 region has the DNA TGTGCCAGCAGTGAACCCTACAGGGGGGGGAGCAATCAGCCCCAGCATTTT. This sequence encodes CASSEPYRGGSNQPQHF.